This T cell receptor (beta chain) was sequenced in a study of T cell changes during pregnancy in multiple sclerosis. Measured with immunoSEQ multiplex PCR; TCRdb has only the in-frame clones, and not every one. Among 35,000 to 50,000 clones listed, 80% to 90% were seen once. The CDR3 consists of 15 residues. With 1 base removed from V and 4 bases from J, the gap between germline ends came to 13 bases. Per the germline V gene, CDR1 is SGHRS and CDR2 is YFSETQ. This specimen was CD4+ T cells from peripheral blood mononuclear cells, taken after pregnancy. This chain uses TRBV5-1 with TRBJ2-3; D is uncertain. The TCR sequence derives from a female donor with multiple sclerosis, enrolled in a pregnancy study. The CDR3 nucleotides are TGCGCCAGCAGCTTGTACCGGTTCGCTTCAGATACGCAGTATTTT. Translating gives CASSLYRFASDTQYF. Looking up the rest from reference TRBV5-1 and TRBJ2-3 gives the full variable domain: KAGVTQTPRYLIKTRGQQVTLSCSPISGHRSVSWYQQTPGQGLQFLFEYFSETQRNKGNFPGRFSGRQFSNSRSEMNVSTLELGDSALYLCASSLYRFASDTQYFGPGTRLTVL.